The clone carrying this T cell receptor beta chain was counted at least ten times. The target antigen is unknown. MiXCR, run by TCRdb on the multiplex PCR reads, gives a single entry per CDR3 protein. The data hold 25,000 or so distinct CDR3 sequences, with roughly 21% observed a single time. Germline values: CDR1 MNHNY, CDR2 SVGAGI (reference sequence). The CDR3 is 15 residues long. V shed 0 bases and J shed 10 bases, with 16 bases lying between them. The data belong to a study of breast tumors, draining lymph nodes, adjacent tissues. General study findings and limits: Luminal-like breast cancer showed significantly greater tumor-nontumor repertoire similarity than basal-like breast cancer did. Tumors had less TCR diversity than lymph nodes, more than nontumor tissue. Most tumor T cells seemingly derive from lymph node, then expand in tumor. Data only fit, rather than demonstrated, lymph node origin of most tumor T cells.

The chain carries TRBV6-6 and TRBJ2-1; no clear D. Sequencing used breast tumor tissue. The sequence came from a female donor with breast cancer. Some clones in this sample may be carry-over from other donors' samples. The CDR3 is CASSYSSLEWGEQFF. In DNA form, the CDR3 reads TGTGCCAGCAGTTACTCCAGCTTGGAGTGGGGAGAGCAGTTCTTC.